The present entry profiles one T cell receptor (beta chain) with its context. In the original analysis: Reference gene primer amplification in the assay estimated nucleated cell counts. Sequencing used immunoSEQ multiplex PCR; TCRdb keeps in-frame clones, though not all of them. V and J calls and clone size are given by that table; D and trimming were obtained from the DNA. This table holds approximately 69,000 clones, about four fifths found once. The CDR3 contains 13 residues. Unmatched junction bases numbered 1, after V lost 3 bases and J lost 3 bases. Looked up from germline, CDR1 is SQVTM and CDR2 is ANQGSEA. The source of the sample is a study of blood T cell repertoires in COVID-19. Study information: PBMCs, B-cell-depleted T cells, or T cells were the source of the cDNA or gDNA that made up the material.

The chain uses TRBV29-1 and TRBJ2-7, with TRBD1 matching over 11 bases. Sequencing was done on a sample of peripheral blood. The TCR comes from a woman in her seventies with acute or convalescent COVID-19. This chain's CDR3 is CSVEGTGGYEQYF. The CDR3 DNA reads as TGCAGCGTTGAGGGGACAGGGGGCTACGAGCAGTACTTC.